The entry that follows covers one TCR beta chain sequence. As yet, its antigen is unknown. This sample is part of a study of T cell responses to AZD1222 COVID-19 vaccine. Findings of the study overall: Repertoires were sampled only after the peak T cell response.

Here immunoSEQ multiplex PCR was the method, and the copy in TCRdb shows in-frame clones only, minus some. The sample lists about 180,000 clones; 90% were seen once. Sequencing was performed on peripheral blood, taken on day 0 of AZD1222 vaccination. The receptor's source is an adult in good health.

Written as DNA, the CDR3 is TGCGCCAGCAGTGTAGATCCGAACACTGAAGCTTTCTTT. The encoded protein is CASSVDPNTEAFF. V and J are TRBV10-1 and TRBJ1-1; the D is unclear. This CDR3 comprises 13 residues. Germline lookup yields CDR1 WNHNN and CDR2 SYGVQD (reference sequence). V was clipped by 4 bases and J by 1 base, with 7 bases between them.